This TCR beta chain was sequenced during a study of post-analysis software for immune sequencing data. Study background: The study covered relapsing-remitting, secondary progressive and progressive-relapsing courses of multiple sclerosis.

The trim removed 5 bases at V and 5 bases at J, leaving 5 bases unmatched. The CDR3 spans 13 residues. Study-wide findings and caveats: Several TRBV segments occurring more often in patients than controls included TRBV5-6, TRBV5-1 and TRBV20-1. Controls' normalized Chao1 diversity significantly exceeded that of multiple sclerosis patients.

Every TCR beta cDNA library bore unique molecular identifiers. Yield was roughly 0.5 million cDNA molecules from roughly 0.93 to 9.6 million T cells. TCRdb redid the calling of the PCR reads with MiXCR, one entry per CDR3 protein. The sample has a few hundred thousand distinct CDR3 sequences, less than 40% seen once. This clonotype was detected many times. The antigen remains unidentified. Sequencing was performed on blood. V usage is TRBV12-3 or TRBV12-4 and J usage is TRBJ1-2, with TRBD1 identical over 7 bases. The receptor comes from a girl aged 5-17 years with multiple sclerosis. The CDR3: CASSPGTEYGYTF. CDR3 sequence (DNA): TGTGCCAGCAGTCCCGGGACAGAATATGGCTACACCTTC.